This T cell receptor (beta chain) derives from a study of blood T cell repertoires in COVID-19. Whole-study context: The study drew acute and convalescent COVID-19 samples from the United States, Italy and Spain. In each case, the material was cDNA or gDNA derived from T cells, B-cell-depleted T cells, or PBMCs.

The V gene lost 6 bases and the J gene lost 4 bases, with 12 bases spanning the gap. Germline V gives CDR1 MDHEN, CDR2 SYDVKM. CDR3 size: 14 residues. Assay used: immunoSEQ multiplex PCR; TCRdb lists only in-frame clones, some missing. The table lists around 250,000 clones, about 88% of them singletons, with around 3.6% in the top ten. The gene calls are TRBV28 and TRBJ2-2, with D perhaps TRBD1 (5 bases). The receptor was derived from a young man with active or convalescent COVID-19. The sample taken for sequencing was peripheral blood. Written as DNA, the CDR3 is TGTGCCAGCAGATTCGCAGGGTCCACCGGGGAGCTGTTTTTT. As protein: CASRFAGSTGELFF.